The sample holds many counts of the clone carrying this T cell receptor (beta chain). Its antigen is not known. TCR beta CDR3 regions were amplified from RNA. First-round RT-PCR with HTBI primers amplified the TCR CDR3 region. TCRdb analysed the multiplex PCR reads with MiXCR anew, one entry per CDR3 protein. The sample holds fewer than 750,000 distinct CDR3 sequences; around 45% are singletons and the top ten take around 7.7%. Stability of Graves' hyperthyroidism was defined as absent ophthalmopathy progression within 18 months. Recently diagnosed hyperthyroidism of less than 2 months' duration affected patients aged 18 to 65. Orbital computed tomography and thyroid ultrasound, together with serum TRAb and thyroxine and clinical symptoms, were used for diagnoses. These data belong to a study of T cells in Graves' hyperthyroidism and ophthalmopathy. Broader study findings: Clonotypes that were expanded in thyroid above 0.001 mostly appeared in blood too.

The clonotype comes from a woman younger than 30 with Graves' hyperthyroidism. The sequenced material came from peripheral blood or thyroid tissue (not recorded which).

The CDR3 DNA sequence: TGTGCCAGCAGCCACCGGGAGAGGACCGGGGAGCTGTTTTTT. Amino acids: CASSHRERTGELFF. The V and J genes are TRBV14 and TRBJ2-2, with D maybe TRBD2 (6 bases). The CDR3 length is 14 residues. CDR1 is SGHDN and CDR2 is FVKESK in the germline V gene. Trimming pared 3 bases from V and 5 bases from J, leaving 10 bases between.